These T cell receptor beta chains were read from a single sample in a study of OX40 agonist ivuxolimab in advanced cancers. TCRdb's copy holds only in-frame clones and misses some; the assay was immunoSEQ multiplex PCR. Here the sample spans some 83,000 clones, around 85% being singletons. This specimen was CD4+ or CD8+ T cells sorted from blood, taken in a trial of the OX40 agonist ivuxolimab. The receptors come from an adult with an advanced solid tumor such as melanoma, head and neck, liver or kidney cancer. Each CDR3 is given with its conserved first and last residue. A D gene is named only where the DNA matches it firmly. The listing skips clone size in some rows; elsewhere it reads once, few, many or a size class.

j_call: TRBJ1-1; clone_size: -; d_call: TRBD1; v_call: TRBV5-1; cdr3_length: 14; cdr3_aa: CASSIGQGRTEAFF
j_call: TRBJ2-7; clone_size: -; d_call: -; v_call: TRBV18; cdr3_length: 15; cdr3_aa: CASSGGTENSYEQYF
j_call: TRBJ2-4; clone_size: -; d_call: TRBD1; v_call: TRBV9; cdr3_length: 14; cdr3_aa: CASSVAGGGQVQYF
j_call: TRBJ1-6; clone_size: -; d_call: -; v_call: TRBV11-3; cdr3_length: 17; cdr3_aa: CASSSRESSSYNSPLHF
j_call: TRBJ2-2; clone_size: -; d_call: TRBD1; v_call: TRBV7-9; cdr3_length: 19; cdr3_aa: CASSPPWTGKLTLTGELFF
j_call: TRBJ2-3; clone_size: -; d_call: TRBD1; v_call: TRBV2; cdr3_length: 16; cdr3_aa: CASRALGTAGTDTQYF
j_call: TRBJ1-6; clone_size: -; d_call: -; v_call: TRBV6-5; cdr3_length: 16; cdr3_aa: CASSYSKRHYNSPLHF
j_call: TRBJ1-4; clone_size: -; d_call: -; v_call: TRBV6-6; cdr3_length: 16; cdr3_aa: CASSFGFGATNEKLFF
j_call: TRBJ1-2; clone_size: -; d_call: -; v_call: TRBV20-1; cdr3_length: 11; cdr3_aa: CSASTVGGYTF
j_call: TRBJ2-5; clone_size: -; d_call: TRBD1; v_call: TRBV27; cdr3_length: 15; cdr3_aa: CASKDGTGSKETQYF
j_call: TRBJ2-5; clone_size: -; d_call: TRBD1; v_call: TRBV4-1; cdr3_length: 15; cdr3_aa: CASSPQPGTGDFLDF
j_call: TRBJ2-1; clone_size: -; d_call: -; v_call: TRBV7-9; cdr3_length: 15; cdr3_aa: CASRLGTTTYNEQFF
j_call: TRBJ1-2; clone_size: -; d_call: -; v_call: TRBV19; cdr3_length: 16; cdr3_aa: CASSIDDHRFTYGYTF
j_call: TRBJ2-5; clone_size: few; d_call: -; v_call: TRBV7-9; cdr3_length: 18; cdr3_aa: CASSPTGIYEVQEETQYF
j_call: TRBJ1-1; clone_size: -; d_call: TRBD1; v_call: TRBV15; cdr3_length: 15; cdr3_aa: CATSAGQGGRTEAFF
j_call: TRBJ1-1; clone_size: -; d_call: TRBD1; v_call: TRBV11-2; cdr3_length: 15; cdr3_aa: CASSLAGAGGAKAFF
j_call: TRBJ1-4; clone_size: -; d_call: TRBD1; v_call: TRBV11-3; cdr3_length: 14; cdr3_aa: CASSLGTGNGKLFF
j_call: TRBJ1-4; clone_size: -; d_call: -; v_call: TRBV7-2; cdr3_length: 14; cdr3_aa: CASSPLWAGEKLFF
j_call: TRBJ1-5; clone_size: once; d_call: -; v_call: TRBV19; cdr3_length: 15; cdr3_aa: CASSIQSLGNQPQHF
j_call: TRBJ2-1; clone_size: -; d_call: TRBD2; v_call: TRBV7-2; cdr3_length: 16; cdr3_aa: CASSFSGTYSYNEQFF
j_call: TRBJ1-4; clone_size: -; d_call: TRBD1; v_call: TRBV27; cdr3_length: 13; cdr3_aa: CASRRTGREKLFF
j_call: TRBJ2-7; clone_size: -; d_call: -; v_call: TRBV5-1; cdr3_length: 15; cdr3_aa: CASSTDFFPTYEQYF
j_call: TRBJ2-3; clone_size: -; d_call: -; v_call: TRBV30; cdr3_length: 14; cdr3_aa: CAWSGPPFTDTQYF
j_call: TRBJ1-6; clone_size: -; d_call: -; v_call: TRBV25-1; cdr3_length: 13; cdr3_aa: CASSEYILLPLHF
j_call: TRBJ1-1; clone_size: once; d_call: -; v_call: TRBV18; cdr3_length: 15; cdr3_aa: CASSPRTGRNTEAFF
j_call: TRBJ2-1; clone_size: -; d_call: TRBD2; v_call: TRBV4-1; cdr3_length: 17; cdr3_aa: CASSKAPTSGGYNEQFF
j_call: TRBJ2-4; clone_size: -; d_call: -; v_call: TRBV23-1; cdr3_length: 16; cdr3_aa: CASSHRLAVWENIQYF
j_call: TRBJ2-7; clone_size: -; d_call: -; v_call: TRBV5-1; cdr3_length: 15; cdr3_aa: CASSLLDSPGNEQYF